This T cell receptor beta chain was captured by sequencing in a study of CD8 T cells in ankylosing spondylitis. General observations from the study: What appeared characteristic of ankylosing spondylitis blood was a TCR beta motif of under 10 highly homologous variants. Some motif variants were previously reported in reactive arthritis synovial fluid and blood.

Note on this clonotype: The antigen is unknown.

TCR beta libraries were made by quantitative 5'-RACE with molecular barcodes. TCRdb reprocessed the 5' RACE reads via MiXCR and lists one record per CDR3 protein. Among some 270,000 distinct CDR3 sequences listed, 15% to 20% were seen once. Germline CDR1 MNHEY, CDR2 SVGAGI. This CDR3 is built from 15 residues. Trimming shortened V by 0 bases and J by 4 bases, and 12 bases separated the two germline ends. The chain uses TRBV6-5 and TRBJ1-1; D ambiguous. The sequence derives from a male donor with ankylosing spondylitis or in good health (not recorded which). The material sequenced was blood, either unsorted or a sorted T cell fraction (not recorded which). The CDR3 reads CASSYSDPWGTEAFF. The CDR3 nucleotides read TGTGCCAGCAGTTACTCGGACCCTTGGGGCACTGAAGCTTTCTTT.